This entry describes one T cell receptor beta chain. A read error may produce the germline difference seen at one junction end. Caucasian, healthy and from Russia, the donors were aged between about 6 and 90. Next came a second PCR, run for about 6 to 12 cycles, which used a sample-barcoded 5' primer along with a J-beta primer mix. TCRdb re-called the 5' RACE reads through MiXCR, storing one row per CDR3 protein. In the table there are approximately 900,000 distinct CDR3 sequences, almost 30% of which are singletons. Per germline, CDR1 MDHEN and CDR2 SYDVKM. CDR3 length equals 18 residues. The data are from a study of blood T cells in healthy people across ages. The wider study: Template switching recovered approximately one barcoded beta molecule for every two T cells.

Separately, the same data were catalogued under a study of T cells of mothers and their children.

This receptor was obtained from a woman in her thirties or forties in good health. Specimen: blood. The chain links TRBV28 to TRBJ2-1, with 10 bases fitting TRBD2. The CDR3 DNA follows: TGTGCCGGCAGTCCATCAGACTCAACTAGCGGGGTGTCGGGTGAGCAGTTCTTC. Encoded protein: CAGSPSDSTSGVSGEQFF.